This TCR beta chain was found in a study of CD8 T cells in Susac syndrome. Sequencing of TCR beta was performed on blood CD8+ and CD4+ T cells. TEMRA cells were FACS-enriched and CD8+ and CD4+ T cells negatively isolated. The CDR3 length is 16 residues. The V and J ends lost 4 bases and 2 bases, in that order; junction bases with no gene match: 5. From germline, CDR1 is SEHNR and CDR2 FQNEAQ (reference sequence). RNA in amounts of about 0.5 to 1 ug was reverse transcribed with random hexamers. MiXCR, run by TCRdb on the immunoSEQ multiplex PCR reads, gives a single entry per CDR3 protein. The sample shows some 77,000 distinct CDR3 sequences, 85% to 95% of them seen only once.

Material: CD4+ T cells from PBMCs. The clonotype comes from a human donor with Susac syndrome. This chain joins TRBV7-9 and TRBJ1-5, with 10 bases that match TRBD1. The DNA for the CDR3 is TGTGCCAGCAGCTCAGGACAGGGGGTTGGCAATCAGCCCCAGCATTTT. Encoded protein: CASSSGQGVGNQPQHF.